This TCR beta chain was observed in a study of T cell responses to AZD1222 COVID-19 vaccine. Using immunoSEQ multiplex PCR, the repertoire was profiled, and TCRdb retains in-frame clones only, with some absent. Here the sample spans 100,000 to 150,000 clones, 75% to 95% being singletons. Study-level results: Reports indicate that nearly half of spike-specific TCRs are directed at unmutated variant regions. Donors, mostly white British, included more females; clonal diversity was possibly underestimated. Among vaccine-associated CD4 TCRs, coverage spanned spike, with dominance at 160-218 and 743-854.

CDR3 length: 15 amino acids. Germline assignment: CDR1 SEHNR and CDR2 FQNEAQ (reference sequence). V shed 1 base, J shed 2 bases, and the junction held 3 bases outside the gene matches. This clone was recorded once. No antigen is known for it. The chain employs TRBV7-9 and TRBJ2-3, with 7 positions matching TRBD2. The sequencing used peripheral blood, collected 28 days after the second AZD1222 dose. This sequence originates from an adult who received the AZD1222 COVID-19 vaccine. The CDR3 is CASSLGLADTDTQYF. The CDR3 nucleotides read TGTGCCAGCAGCTTAGGACTAGCAGACACAGATACGCAGTATTTT.